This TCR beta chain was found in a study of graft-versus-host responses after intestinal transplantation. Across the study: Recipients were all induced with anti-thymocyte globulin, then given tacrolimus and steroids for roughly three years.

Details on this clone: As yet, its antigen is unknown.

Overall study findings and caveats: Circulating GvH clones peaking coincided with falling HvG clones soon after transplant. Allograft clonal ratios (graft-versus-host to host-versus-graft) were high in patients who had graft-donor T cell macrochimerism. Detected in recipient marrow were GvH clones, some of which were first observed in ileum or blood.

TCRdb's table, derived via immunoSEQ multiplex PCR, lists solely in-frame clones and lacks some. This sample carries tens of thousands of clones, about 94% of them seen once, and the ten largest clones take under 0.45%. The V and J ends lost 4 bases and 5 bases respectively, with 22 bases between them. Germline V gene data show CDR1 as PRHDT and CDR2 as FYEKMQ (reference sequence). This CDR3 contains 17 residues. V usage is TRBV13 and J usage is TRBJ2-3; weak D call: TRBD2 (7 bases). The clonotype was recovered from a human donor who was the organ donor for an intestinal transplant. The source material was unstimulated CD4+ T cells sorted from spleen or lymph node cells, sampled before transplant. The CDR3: CASSSLAGRGAGDTQYF. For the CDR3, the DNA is TGTGCCAGCAGCTCCCTTGCGGGACGGGGGGCGGGAGATACGCAGTATTTT.